The source of this T cell receptor (beta chain) is a study of T cells in Graves' hyperthyroidism and ophthalmopathy. Looking at the study overall: At initial diagnosis, before any treatment had begun, peripheral blood was obtained.

The study, taken as a whole, reports: With a median lead of around 6.7 months before onset, the model predicted ophthalmopathy.

Amplification of TCR beta CDR3 regions used RNA as the template. First-round RT-PCR of the TCR CDR3 relied on the HTBI primer set. TCRdb used MiXCR to reprocess the multiplex PCR reads, holding one entry per CDR3 protein. The table lists about 340,000 distinct CDR3 sequences, 18% of them singletons, with around 47% in the top ten. Each patient was aged 18 to 65 and had newly diagnosed hyperthyroidism of under 2 months' duration. This clonotype was picked up many times. Its antigen remains unidentified. CDR3 length: 14 residues. CDR1 and CDR2 from the germline V gene are SGHRS and YFSETQ. With 2 bases removed from V and 4 bases from J, the gap between germline ends came to 10 bases.

The origin of this receptor is a woman aged 45-65 years with Graves' hyperthyroidism. The chain recombines TRBV5-1 with TRBJ2-1; D may be TRBD2 (5 bases). The specimen was blood. CDR3 coding DNA: TGCGCCAGCAGCTTTGCGTCGGGGTACAATGAGCAGTTCTTC. Encoded protein: CASSFASGYNEQFF.